This T cell receptor (beta chain) was captured in a study of identical twins. Findings and limits, study-wide: Out-of-frame TCR alpha sharing observed in monozygotic twins exceeded model estimates.

Every sampled donor was Caucasian and healthy. Germline V gives CDR1 SGHRS, CDR2 YFSETQ. This CDR3 spans 14 amino acids. The V segment lost 3 bases and the J segment 5 bases; nucleotides outside the gene matches: 1. Remarks on this clonotype: The target antigen is unknown.

cDNA carried unique molecular identifiers, and a universal primer site was added by template switching. TCRdb reanalysed the 5' RACE reads using MiXCR and keeps one entry per CDR3 protein. The top ten clones hold more than 0.4% of a sample with 510,000 or so distinct CDR3 sequences, approximately 16% of them seen once. These same records also appear under a second study, on yellow fever vaccine responses in identical twins. That source adds: Twins' T cell vaccine responses reportedly looked partly convergent, partly personalized.

The TCR originated in a young woman in good health. The chain has TRBV5-1 and TRBJ2-4, with TRBD2 matching 11 bases. Sequencing input: CD4+ T cells sorted from blood. DNA for the CDR3: TGCGCCAGCAGCTCGGGACTAGCGGAAAACATTCAGTACTTC. This gives the protein CASSSGLAENIQYF.